This T cell receptor beta chain was sequenced in a study of blood T cells in healthy people across ages (dated by TCRdb to 2015 to 2017). Background for the entire study: In model experiments, template switching captured roughly one uniquely barcoded TCR beta cDNA molecule for every two T cells. To avoid experimental bias, donors of different ages were spread randomly across the sequencing lanes. Donors were grouped into four age groups: young (average approximately 16 years), middle-aged (around 39), aged (around 56) and long-lived (over 80). Two additional independent replicas of 1 million unique cDNA reads from the same blood draw were analyzed for two donors (one aged 18 to 29 and one aged 80 or older). Age-related changes in TCR beta repertoire diversity were measured in the study by deep sequencing normalized with unique cDNA molecular identifiers. The study at large found these results: A strong correlation was found between observed TCR beta diversity and the percentage of naive T cells measured by flow cytometry. Estimates of total diversity from one million sequenced T cells were regarded as lower bounds and underestimates. Observed TCR beta diversity per million T cells fell roughly linearly with age, and a significant reduction was already apparent by age about 36. Conclusive comparison of naive and antigen-experienced compartments was prevented by the profiling of bulk unsorted PBMCs. Because the CMV infection status of the donors was unknown, age-related changes in expanded clonotypes may potentially have been confounded. The long-lived group showed more naive CD4+ T cells, fewer expanded clones and increased TCR diversity than the aged group, suggesting age selection.

V gives up 3 bases and J gives up 0 bases, and the segment between their germline ends measures 27 bases. Spanning cysteine to phenylalanine, the CDR3 consists of 21 amino acids. Just the 63-base CDR3 DNA is kept, in frame starting at base 1. The germline V gene (reference sequence) supplies CDR1 DFQATT and CDR2 SNEGSKA. The library was produced with 5' RACE. The sequencer listed for this sample is Illumina HiSeq 2500. The second PCR ran for about 7 to 11 cycles and used a J-beta primer mix along with a sample-barcoded 5' primer. A unique molecular identifier was introduced onto each TCR beta cDNA molecule by a template-switch 5' adaptor carrying 12 random nucleotides. At least 3 million CDR3-containing paired-end reads were obtained from each sample. The Mint cDNA synthesis kit, primed by a TRBC-specific oligonucleotide, was used to synthesize first-strand cDNA from all RNA. All cDNA was treated with uracil-DNA glycosylase and then went through a first 18-cycle PCR with the universal primers M1SS and BC2_uni_R. The study's own analysis went as follows. Normalization of each sample was performed by random selection of 1 million high-quality reads, each carrying a distinct molecular identifier. Instead of being binned into consensus sequences, reads that shared molecular identifiers were thrown out. MiTCR, run with a Q25 quality threshold and the strictest error-elimination algorithm, handled CDR3 identification, clonotype clustering and error correction. A nonparametric unseen species model using Euler transformation provided a lower-bound estimate of total TCR beta diversity. TCRdb reanalyzed the raw reads on its own, using fastp at Q25 for trimming and MiXCR for clone calling, and kept in-frame beta chains. Every distinct CDR3 protein forms one entry, paired with its most common genes and DNA. In this record, the V and J calls reflect TCRdb's handling and not the investigators' own analysis. The sample yields about 970,000 distinct CDR3 sequences; 51% were counted once. About a fifth of the sample is taken by the ten largest.

About this clonotype itself: It lacks a known antigen. No clone much larger than this one lies a single base away; base qualities are absent.

The donors were 40 or so Caucasian individuals from Russia, aged roughly 6 to 90 years, who were systemically healthy. Around 10 milliliters of peripheral blood were collected from each donor into EDTA-treated Vacutainer tubes. PBMCs were isolated by Ficoll-Paque density-gradient centrifugation, with at least 6 million obtained per sample. Trizol reagent was used to extract total RNA from the PBMCs, yielding at least 6 micrograms per sample. Naive CD45RAhigh/CD27high T cell percentages were measured by flow cytometry on a PBMC aliquot from every donor. The sequencing input was blood. This receptor was obtained from a woman in her sixties or seventies in good health. The chain uses TRBV20-1 and TRBJ1-6; TRBD1 is perhaps the D gene, given 6 matching bases. The sequenced DNA: TGCAGTGCTAGCCGGACAGATTTTTCATCCCGCTTAAGCTCCTATAATTCACCCCTCCACTTT. Protein translation: CSASRTDFSSRLSSYNSPLHF.